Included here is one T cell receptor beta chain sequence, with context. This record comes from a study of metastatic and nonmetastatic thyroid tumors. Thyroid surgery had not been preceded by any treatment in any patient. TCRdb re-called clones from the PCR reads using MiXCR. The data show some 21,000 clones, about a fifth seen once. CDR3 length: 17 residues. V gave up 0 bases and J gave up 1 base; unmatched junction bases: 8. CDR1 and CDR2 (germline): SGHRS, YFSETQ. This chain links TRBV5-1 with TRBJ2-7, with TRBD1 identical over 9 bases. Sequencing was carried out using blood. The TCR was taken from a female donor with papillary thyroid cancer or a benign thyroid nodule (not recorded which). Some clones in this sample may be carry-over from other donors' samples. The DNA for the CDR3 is TGCGCCAGCAGCTTGGAGGGGGCCGGGACAGGGTCCTACGAGCAGTACTTC. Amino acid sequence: CASSLEGAGTGSYEQYF.